The clone carrying this TCR beta chain was observed at least ten times. Its cognate antigen is unknown. Calling Graves' hyperthyroidism stable meant ophthalmopathy did not progress within 18 months. Germline V CDR1 and CDR2: SGHAT, FQDESV (reference sequence). Trimming left V 4 bases short and J 6 bases short, with 8 bases between. This CDR3 region has 12 residues. This sample is drawn from a study of T cells in Graves' hyperthyroidism and ophthalmopathy. Study in general: Staff took peripheral blood when the initial diagnosis was made, before any treatment began. General observations from the study: Blood also carried most thyroid clonotypes expanded above 0.001.

TCR beta CDR3 sequences were amplified from RNA transcripts. Primed by the HTBI set, a first-round RT-PCR was run on the TCR CDR3. In TCRdb, the multiplex PCR reads were re-called with MiXCR into one record per CDR3 protein. The sample shows around 450,000 distinct CDR3 sequences, roughly 15% of them seen only once. The receptor's source is a woman younger than 35 with Graves' hyperthyroidism. The chain has TRBV11-1 and TRBJ2-3; D is ambiguous. Material for sequencing was blood. The CDR3 reads CASSYSEDTQYF. The CDR3 coding sequence is TGTGCCAGCAGCTACTCAGAGGATACGCAGTATTTT.